The 20 T cell receptor beta chains reported below all come from one sample, sequenced in a study of blood T cell repertoires in COVID-19. The protocol was immunoSEQ multiplex PCR, while the TCRdb copy is restricted to in-frame clones and leaves out a portion. This sample carries about 59,000 clones, around 70% of them seen once, and the ten largest clones take around 13%. The specimen was peripheral blood. The receptors here all came from a woman between 65 and 79 years old with acute or convalescent COVID-19.

This rearrangement joins TRBV6-6 to TRBJ1-1, with TRBD1 identical over 8 bases. V trimming: 6 bases; J trimming: 1 base; junction bases outside the gene matches: 7. This CDR3 region has 15 residues. From germline, CDR1 is MNHNY and CDR2 SVGAGI (reference sequence). The CDR3 loop is CASSSQGARNTEAFF. The DNA of the CDR3 is TGTGCCAGCAGCTCCCAGGGGGCGCGGAACACTGAAGCTTTCTTT.

This sequence joins TRBV19 and TRBJ2-5; D is perhaps TRBD1 (6 bases). The CDR3 spans 15 residues. The V gene lost 5 bases and the J gene lost 4 bases, with 17 bases spanning the gap. The germline V gene encodes CDR1 LNHDA and CDR2 SQIVND (reference sequence). The CDR3 coding sequence is TGTGCCAGTAGTCCCCGATGGGGGCAGGGAGAGACCCAGTACTTC. Translating it yields CASSPRWGQGETQYF.

This clone was seen a few times. The chain links TRBV14 to TRBJ1-1, with TRBD1 as a possible D gene (6 bases). Trimming removed 3 bases from V and 3 bases from J, with 20 bases in between. This CDR3 spans 17 amino acids. The germline gives CDR1 SGHDN, CDR2 FVKESK. The CDR3 DNA follows: TGTGCCAGCAGCCACCTATTGGGGAAAGGGGGGGACACTGAAGCTTTCTTT. Protein product: CASSHLLGKGGDTEAFF.

This clone was counted a few times. The V gene is TRBV27, the J gene TRBJ1-6; 8 bases fit TRBD1. With 3 bases clipped from V and 6 bases from J, the junction kept 13 bases outside the gene matches. This CDR3 spans 18 amino acids. Germline loops: CDR1 MNHEY, CDR2 SMNVEV (reference sequence). This CDR3 is CASSFRKGDRRSNSPLHF. The CDR3 bases are TGTGCCAGCAGTTTCCGGAAGGGGGACAGGCGTTCTAATTCACCCCTCCACTTT.

The J gene is TRBJ1-2, the V gene TRBV27; 7 bases line up with TRBD1. Trimming removed 7 bases from V and 8 bases from J; junction bases left unmatched: 10. CDR1 is MNHEY, CDR2 SMNVEV, per germline (reference sequence). The CDR3 sequence is 13 residues long. The CDR3 DNA reads TGTGCCAGCACCTCATCGGACAGGTTCGGCTACACCTTC. This translates into CASTSSDRFGYTF.

About this clone itself: This CDR3 is also generated by other DNA sequences in the sample. The gene calls are TRBV6-5 and TRBJ1-1; D possibly corresponds to TRBD1 (6 bases). This CDR3 region has 14 residues. With 4 bases removed from V and 0 bases from J, the gap between germline ends came to 9 bases. Germline V gives CDR1 MNHEY, CDR2 SVGAGI. The CDR3 coding sequence is TGTGCCAGCAGTTTGGGACATGTGAACACTGAAGCTTTCTTT. It codes for CASSLGHVNTEAFF.

The gene calls are TRBV4-1 and TRBJ2-5, with 7 bases matching TRBD2. With V trimmed by 3 bases and J by 5 bases, 6 bases remained unmatched. CDR3 length equals 14 residues. In germline, CDR1 is MGHRA, CDR2 YSYEKL. DNA for the CDR3: TGCGCCAGCAGCCACGGGTTGGGGGGGGAGACCCAGTACTTC. Protein: CASSHGLGGETQYF.

This rearrangement joins TRBV5-5 to TRBJ2-1; 8 bases match TRBD2. The CDR3 has 16 amino acids. Germline loops: CDR1 SGHKS, CDR2 YYEKEE (reference sequence). V dropped 1 base and J dropped 3; count of bases not matched to a gene: 6. In nucleotides, the CDR3 is TGTGCCAGCAGCTTGTCCCGGGGGGGCGGCTACAATGAGCAGTTCTTC. It codes for CASSLSRGGGYNEQFF.

The chain couples TRBV5-5 to TRBJ2-7, with D possibly being TRBD2 (6 bases). Germline-derived CDR1 and CDR2 are SGHKS and YYEKEE (reference sequence). Trimming removed 4 bases at V and 6 bases at J, with 11 bases between. This CDR3 region has 12 residues. The CDR3 DNA reads TGTGCCAGCAGCCTGGGGACTGGCGAGCAGTACGTC. Translating it yields CASSLGTGEQYV.

The CDR3 protein is CASSLGTSGVNEQFF. CDR3 coding DNA: TGTGCCAGCAGCTTAGGGACTAGCGGGGTTAATGAGCAGTTCTTC. The J gene is TRBJ2-1, the V gene TRBV11-3; 12 bases match TRBD2. Germline CDR1 SGHNT, CDR2 YENEEA. The ends lost 1 base at V and 7 bases at J; junction bases unmatched: 2. The CDR3 is made up of 15 amino acids.

As concerns this clone: The junction departs from the called germline gene at one end, perhaps through a read error. The rearrangement uses TRBV11-2 and TRBJ2-1, with D hard to call. CDR3 size: 14 residues. The V gene's germline CDR1 is SGHAT and CDR2 FQNNGV. The CDR3 region is CASSLVVSFNEQFF. The DNA for the CDR3 is TGTGCCAGCAGCTTGGTAGTTTCCTTCAATGAGCAGTTCTTC.

The gene calls are TRBV6-1 and TRBJ1-3; D perhaps matches TRBD1 (6 bases). The CDR3 has 16 amino acids. CDR1 and CDR2 from the germline V gene are MNHNS and SASEGT. The germline V and J ends were trimmed by 2 bases and 0 bases, with 11 bases remaining between them. The CDR3 coding sequence is TGTGCCAGCAGTGAATCAGGGGCCCGCTCTGGAAACACCATATATTTT. It yields the protein CASSESGARSGNTIYF.

V and J are TRBV5-1 and TRBJ1-3, with 7 nucleotides matching TRBD1. The CDR3 consists of 16 residues. CDR1 and CDR2 (germline): SGHRS, YFSETQ. The trim removed 4 bases at V and 0 bases at J, leaving 7 bases unmatched. CDR3 coding DNA: TGCGCCAGCAGCCAAAGGGACAGCCACTCTGGAAACACCATATATTTT. As protein: CASSQRDSHSGNTIYF.

The chain couples TRBV24-1 to TRBJ2-5; 11 positions match TRBD1. Unmatched junction bases numbered 4, after V lost 3 bases and J lost 5 bases. Germline V gene data show CDR1 as KGHDR and CDR2 as SFDVKD. CDR3 length: 15 residues. Here the CDR3 reads CATSDGQGAWETQYF. The CDR3 DNA follows: TGTGCCACCAGTGATGGACAGGGGGCCTGGGAGACCCAGTACTTC.

The V call is TRBV29-1, the J call TRBJ1-4; 9 bases agree with TRBD1. CDR3 size: 14 residues. Germline V gives CDR1 SQVTM, CDR2 ANQGSEA. Trimming cost V 6 bases and J 7 bases; bases outside gene matches: 9. Written as DNA, the CDR3 is TGCAGCGTATCTACTCCGGGACAGGGTGAAAAACTGTTTTTT. It yields the protein CSVSTPGQGEKLFF. The full variable domain, in which reference TRBV29-1 and TRBJ1-4 provide the parts outside the CDR3, is SAVISQKPSRDICQRGTSLTIQCQVDSQVTMMFWYRQQPGQSLTLIATANQGSEATYESGFVIDKFPISRPNLTFSTLTVSNMSPEDSSIYLCSVSTPGQGEKLFFGSGTQLSVL.

The V call is TRBV3-1 (or the pseudogene TRBV3-2), the J call TRBJ1-1, with D maybe TRBD1 (6 bases). Trimming took 3 bases from V and 4 from J, leaving 18 bases between them. Germline values: CDR1 LGHDT, CDR2 YNNKEL (reference sequence). This CDR3 has 16 amino acids. CDR3 amino acids: CASSQTGDRKGTEAFF. The CDR3 nucleotides are TGTGCCAGCAGCCAGACAGGAGATCGGAAGGGCACTGAAGCTTTCTTT.

The rearrangement uses TRBV5-1 and TRBJ1-1; D ambiguous. The CDR3 spans 13 residues. CDR1 is SGHRS, CDR2 YFSETQ, per germline. Trimming shortened V by 4 bases and J by 0 bases, and 7 bases separated the two germline ends. The CDR3 DNA reads TGCGCCAGCAGCGGCGGGGTGAACACTGAAGCTTTCTTT. Its translation: CASSGGVNTEAFF.

This sequence joins TRBV9 and TRBJ1-2, with TRBD1 matching over 10 bases. J gave up 7 bases and V 3 bases, and 9 bases lay outside the gene matches. From germline, CDR1 is SGDLS and CDR2 YYNGEE. This CDR3 has 15 amino acids. As DNA, the CDR3 is TGTGCCAGCAGCGCCCCGCGGACAGGGGGAGGTGGCTACACCTTC. This gives the protein CASSAPRTGGGGYTF.

The chain combines TRBV27 with TRBJ2-7; D perhaps matches TRBD1 (5 bases). The ends were cut back, 3 bases at V and 4 bases at J, with 13 bases in the middle. This CDR3 is built from 14 residues. From germline, CDR1 is MNHEY and CDR2 SMNVEV (reference sequence). The DNA for the CDR3 is TGTGCCAGCAGTTTGGGTCAGGGTGGTTACGAGCAGTACTTC. Its translation is CASSLGQGGYEQYF.

This clone was picked up a small number of times. The junction differs from germline at one of its ends, possibly a read error. The gene calls are TRBV7-7 and TRBJ2-6, with 9 bases lining up with TRBD1. This CDR3 comprises 19 residues. Germline V gives CDR1 SSHAT, CDR2 FNYEAQ (reference sequence). CDR3 sequence reads: CASSSAANRGQAGANVLTF. CDR3 nucleotide sequence: TGTGCTAGCAGCTCCGCAGCGAACAGGGGGCAGGCTGGGGCCAACGTCCTGACTTTC.